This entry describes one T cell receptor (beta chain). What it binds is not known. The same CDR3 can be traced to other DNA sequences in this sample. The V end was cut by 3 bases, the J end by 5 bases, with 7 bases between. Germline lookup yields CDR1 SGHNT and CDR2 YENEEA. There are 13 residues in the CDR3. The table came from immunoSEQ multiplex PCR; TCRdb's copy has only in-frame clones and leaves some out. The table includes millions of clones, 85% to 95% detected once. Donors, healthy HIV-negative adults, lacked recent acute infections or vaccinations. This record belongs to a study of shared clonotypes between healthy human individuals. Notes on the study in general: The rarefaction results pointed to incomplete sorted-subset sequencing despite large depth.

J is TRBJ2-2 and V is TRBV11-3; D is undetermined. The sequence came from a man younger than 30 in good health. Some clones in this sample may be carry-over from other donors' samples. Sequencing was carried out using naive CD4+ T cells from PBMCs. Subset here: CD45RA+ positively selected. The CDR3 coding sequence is TGTGCCAGCAGCTTGGGTAGGACCGGGGAGCTGTTTTTT. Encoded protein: CASSLGRTGELFF.